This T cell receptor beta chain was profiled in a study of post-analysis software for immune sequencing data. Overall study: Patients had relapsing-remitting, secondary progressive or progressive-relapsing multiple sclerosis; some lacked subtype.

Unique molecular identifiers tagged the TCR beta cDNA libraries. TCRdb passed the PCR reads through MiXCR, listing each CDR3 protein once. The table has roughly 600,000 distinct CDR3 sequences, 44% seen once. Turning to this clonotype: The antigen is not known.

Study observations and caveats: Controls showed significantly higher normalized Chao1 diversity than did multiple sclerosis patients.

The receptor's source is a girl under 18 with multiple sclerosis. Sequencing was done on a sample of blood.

The CDR3 spells CASSPRGGSGRTLTYEQYF. CDR3 coding DNA: TGTGCCAGCAGCCCCAGAGGGGGTAGCGGGAGGACCCTAACCTACGAGCAGTACTTC. The rearrangement joins TRBV7-8 to TRBJ2-7, with 10 bases lining up with TRBD2. Trimming at V came to 5 bases and at J to 2 bases, leaving 18 bases not matched to a gene. The CDR3 totals 19 residues. Germline V gene lookup returns CDR1 SGHVS and CDR2 FQNEAQ.